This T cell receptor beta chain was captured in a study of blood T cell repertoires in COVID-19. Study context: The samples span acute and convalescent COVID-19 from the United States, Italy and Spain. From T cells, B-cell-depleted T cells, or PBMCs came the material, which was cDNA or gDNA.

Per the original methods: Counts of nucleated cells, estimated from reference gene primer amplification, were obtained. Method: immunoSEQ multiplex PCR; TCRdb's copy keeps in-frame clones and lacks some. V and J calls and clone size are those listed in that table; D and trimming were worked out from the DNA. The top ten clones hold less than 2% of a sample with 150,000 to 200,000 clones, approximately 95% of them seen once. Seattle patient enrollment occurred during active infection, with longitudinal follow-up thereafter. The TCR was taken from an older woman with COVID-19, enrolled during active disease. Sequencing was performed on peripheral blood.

In nucleotides, the CDR3 is TGTGCCAGTAGTATAGGGCAGGGGAACACTGAAGCTTTCTTT. Amino acid sequence: CASSIGQGNTEAFF. The rearrangement links TRBV19 to TRBJ1-1, with D perhaps TRBD1 (5 bases). The CDR3 totals 14 residues. V lost 1 base and J 1 base, leaving 7 bases between the germline ends. Germline V gene data show CDR1 as LNHDA and CDR2 as SQIVND (reference sequence).